This T cell receptor beta chain was recorded in a study of long-term antiretroviral therapy in people with HIV. General study results and limits: Post-ART diversity increased but stayed below transplant donor controls. Therapy changes, viral resistance and ART adherence were not documented in the available data. Clonal populations expanded prior to ART predominated within the repertoire at all time points.

Every specimen provided about 1-10 million cryopreserved PBMC before DNA extraction took place. Per the germline V gene, CDR1 is LNHDA and CDR2 is SQIVND (reference sequence). This CDR3 is built from 12 residues. V shed 6 bases and J shed 4 bases, with 9 bases lying between them. Run at survey level, the immunoSEQ assay was version v3.0. Profiled with immunoSEQ multiplex PCR; TCRdb holds only in-frame clones, not every one. The sample includes around 33,000 clones, 82% of them seen just once. In the case of this clone: Its specificity is not known.

This chain links TRBV19 with TRBJ1-1; unclear D gene. The sequence was obtained from a man aged 18-30 years with HIV. Sequences were derived from unsorted PBMCs, sampled 0.3 years after starting antiretroviral therapy. The CDR3 nucleotides read TGTGCCAGTAGCCTCAGAGCCACTGAAGCTTTCTTT. Translation gives CASSLRATEAFF.